The rows below give T cell receptor beta chains drawn from one sample of a study of shared clonotypes between healthy human individuals. Measured with immunoSEQ multiplex PCR; TCRdb has only the in-frame clones, and not every one. Seen here are roughly 2.2 million clones, roughly 92% observed once, and the top ten hold approximately 0.41%. What was sequenced was naive CD4+ T cells from PBMCs. Source of these receptors: a man younger than 35 in good health. Some clones in this sample may be carry-over from other donors' samples. The conserved cysteine and the conserved F or W are not part of the CDR3 here.

CDR3 length: 13
V gene: TRBV6-5
CDR3 protein: ASSPTSGRAYEQY

CDR3 length: 16
V gene: TRBV19
CDR3 protein: ASSMENPGQGFSYEQY

CDR3 length: 15
V gene: TRBV7-9
CDR3 protein: ASSFGVRDPTNEKLF

CDR3 length: 10
V gene: TRBV27
CDR3 protein: ASSYRGTEAF

CDR3 length: 11
V gene: TRBV5-4
CDR3 protein: ASSLEGGGEQY

CDR3 length: 11
V gene: TRBV7-9
CDR3 protein: ASSLGRGQPQH

CDR3 length: 14
V gene: TRBV5-1
CDR3 protein: ASSLSRGAGANVLT

CDR3 length: 10
V gene: TRBV18
CDR3 protein: ASSPAGYEQY

CDR3 length: 11
V gene: TRBV7-9
CDR3 protein: ASGIQGGTEAF

CDR3 length: 10
V gene: TRBV5-4
CDR3 protein: ASSTLGDEQF

CDR3 length: 12
V gene: TRBV7-3
CDR3 protein: ASSLTGQGTEAF